Listed below are T cell receptor beta chains from one sample, sequenced in a study of shared clonotypes between healthy human individuals. Produced via immunoSEQ multiplex PCR; TCRdb's table is partial and in-frame only. The sample contains fewer than 1 million clones, about 97% of which appear only once. Sequencing was done on a sample of naive CD8+ T cells sorted from blood. The source of these receptors is a man aged 25-45 years in good health. Each CDR3 is given without its conserved first and last residue. The order of the fields is J gene, V gene, CDR3 protein.

TRBJ1-5 | TRBV28 | ASSPPGQGQN
TRBJ2-2 | TRBV6-5 | ASSIQVTGELF
TRBJ2-7 | TRBV29-1 | SVVGQGRRSYEQY
TRBJ2-3 | TRBV2 | ASSESRLAGVGTDTQY
TRBJ2-7 | TRBV11-3 | ASSSGQGVDEQY
TRBJ2-4 | TRBV29-1 | SVEYREGRFDIQY
TRBJ1-2 | TRBV19 | ARTRQGRRFT
TRBJ2-5 | TRBV9 | ASSETGGRETQY
TRBJ2-7 | TRBV15 | ATSRGSGSYEQY
TRBJ2-2 | TRBV9 | ASSLGGTGELF
TRBJ2-1 | TRBV30 | AWSALGPDEQF
TRBJ2-1 | TRBV7-9 | ASRSRDNSYNEQF
TRBJ2-1 | TRBV14 | ASSQESGSSYNEQF
TRBJ2-3 | TRBV2 | ASRQGFADTQY
TRBJ2-3 | TRBV10-3 | AISPTSGASPDTQY
TRBJ2-1 | TRBV5-1 | ASSYPGQGGNEQF
TRBJ1-2 | TRBV6-5 | ASSYSTGYGYT
TRBJ2-7 | TRBV27 | ASSLRDRGYEQY
TRBJ2-7 | TRBV7-6 | ASSLGPGQGTPYEQY
TRBJ2-1 | TRBV9 | ASSVGLAVRGDNEQF
TRBJ2-3 | TRBV12-5 | ASGSPVGDLTDTQY
TRBJ2-7 | TRBV9 | ASSAGRVRTEQY
TRBJ2-3 | TRBV7-9 | ASSSPSFDTDTQY
TRBJ1-3 | TRBV28 | ASSFATSSGNTIY
TRBJ2-7 | TRBV29-1 | SVEDQLAGPYEQY
TRBJ1-1 | TRBV4-3 | ASSPGVMLAEAF
TRBJ1-2 | TRBV30 | AWSGASTNYGYT
TRBJ2-5 | TRBV28 | ASRPLAGGPQETQY
TRBJ2-3 | TRBV27 | ASSALAPRGTDTQY
TRBJ1-3 | TRBV7-9 | ASSLGSSGNTIY
TRBJ2-5 | TRBV10-1 | ASSQGDRGWKETQY
TRBJ2-7 | TRBV28 | ASSLWGKGQWTYEQY
TRBJ2-7 | TRBV29-1 | SVDDLGSYEQY
TRBJ2-2 | TRBV6-1 | ASSEEGTGELF
TRBJ2-5 | TRBV7-9 | ASSPFDGGEYQETQY
TRBJ2-1 | TRBV7-3 | ASSPSPGGSSYNEQF
TRBJ2-1 | TRBV29-1 | SMGLADSYNEQF